These T cell receptor beta chains were read from a single sample in a study of PD-L1 blockade in urothelial cancer. TCRdb's copy holds only in-frame clones and misses some; the assay was immunoSEQ multiplex PCR. The sample lists roughly 110,000 clones, around 93% occurring once. Sequences were derived from PBMCs, sampled around atezolizumab (anti-PD-L1) treatment. These TCRs come from a man aged 55 to 70 with urothelial cancer. CDR3s include the opening cysteine and the closing phenylalanine or tryptophan. A D gene is named only where the DNA matches it firmly. The size entry is marked missing in some rows and otherwise reads once, few, many or a size class.

clone_size	v_call	j_call	d_call	cdr3_nt	cdr3_aa
NA	TRBV5-1	TRBJ1-2	TRBD1	TGCGCCAGCAGCCCGGGACAGGGAGATGGCTACACCTTC	CASSPGQGDGYTF
once	TRBV6-6	TRBJ2-7	NA	TGTGCCAGCAGTTACTCTAGACTCCCCTCCTACGAGCAGTACTTC	CASSYSRLPSYEQYF
few	TRBV6-4	TRBJ2-2	TRBD1	TGTGCCAGCAGTCAGGGGGCGGACACCGGGGAGCTGTTTTTT	CASSQGADTGELFF
NA	TRBV28	TRBJ1-4	TRBD1	TGTGCCAGCAGTCGGACAGGACGGGCCGAAAAACTGTTTTTT	CASSRTGRAEKLFF
NA	TRBV6-4	TRBJ2-2	NA	TGTGCCAGCAGTGTTCAGGGAAACACCGGGGAGCTGTTTTTT	CASSVQGNTGELFF
NA	TRBV28	TRBJ2-3	TRBD2	TGTGCCAGCAGCCTCGCGGGGGGAGGGTCAGATACGCAGTATTTT	CASSLAGGGSDTQYF
NA	TRBV10-3	TRBJ1-1	NA	TGTGCCATCAGTGATAGGGGTAACACTGAAGCTTTCTTT	CAISDRGNTEAFF
few	TRBV29-1	TRBJ2-1	NA	TGCAGCGCCCCACGAGTAGATCTGAATGAGCAGTTCTTC	CSAPRVDLNEQFF
NA	TRBV7-2	TRBJ1-4	NA	TGTGCCAGCAGCCTGCAGACACAAACTAATGAAAAACTGTTTTTT	CASSLQTQTNEKLFF
NA	TRBV20-1	TRBJ1-2	NA	TGCAGTTCACAGGGTTTCTATGGCTACACCTTC	CSSQGFYGYTF
NA	TRBV2	TRBJ2-1	TRBD2	TGTGCCAGCAGTGCGCGGGAGGGCCCCAATGAGCAGTTCTTC	CASSAREGPNEQFF
NA	TRBV6-5	TRBJ2-3	TRBD2	TGTGCCAGCAGTCTAGCGGGAGCCATGGGAGATACGCAGTATTTT	CASSLAGAMGDTQYF
once	TRBV14	TRBJ2-5	TRBD2	TGTGCCAGCAGCCAGGGGGACTACCCCACGACCCAGTACTTC	CASSQGDYPTTQYF
NA	TRBV4-2	TRBJ2-7	NA	TGTGCCAGCAGCCAAGTCGCAGGGATCGAGGCCTACGAGCAGTACTTC	CASSQVAGIEAYEQYF
few	TRBV6-6	TRBJ1-5	NA	TGTGCCAGCAGTTCAGGGAGACAGGCCAGCAATCAGCCCCAGCATTTT	CASSSGRQASNQPQHF
once	TRBV5-5	TRBJ2-1	NA	TGTGCCAGCAGCTTGGTCCCCGCAGGATCCTACAATGAGCAGTTCTTC	CASSLVPAGSYNEQFF
NA	TRBV6-1	TRBJ1-5	NA	TGTGCCAGCACGGGGATGCCGGGCAATCAGCCCCAGCATTTT	CASTGMPGNQPQHF
NA	TRBV30	TRBJ2-7	NA	TGTGCCTGGAGTGTCGGCAGGGCGTACGAGCAGTACTTC	CAWSVGRAYEQYF
NA	TRBV11-2	TRBJ2-3	TRBD2	TGTGCCAGCAGCTTAGGGGGTAGCGGGAGTCTCCGCACAGATACGCAGTATTTT	CASSLGGSGSLRTDTQYF
NA	TRBV5-4	TRBJ2-7	TRBD2	TGTGCCAGCAGCTCGCCCCGGGGGGATAGAGAGCAGTACTTC	CASSSPRGDREQYF
NA	TRBV6-1	TRBJ2-1	NA	TGTGCCAGCAGTCAAGACTTAGCGTATCCCTACAATGAGCAGTTCTTC	CASSQDLAYPYNEQFF
NA	TRBV9	TRBJ2-3	TRBD2	TGTGCCAGCAGCGTAGGGGAAGCTAGCGGGATACCAGATACGCAGTATTTT	CASSVGEASGIPDTQYF
NA	TRBV18	TRBJ2-4	TRBD2	TGTGCCAGCTCACCGGGACTAGCGGGAGGAATCCCCAAAAACATTCAGTACTTC	CASSPGLAGGIPKNIQYF
NA	TRBV6-6	TRBJ2-1	TRBD2	TGTGCCAGCAGTTACCGGGAGGTTGGGAATGAGCAGTTCTTC	CASSYREVGNEQFF
NA	TRBV30	TRBJ2-5	TRBD1	TGTGCCTGGAGCCCCGCCCCCCACAGGGGAGAGACCCAGTACTTC	CAWSPAPHRGETQYF
few	TRBV6-5	TRBJ1-2	NA	TGTGCCAGCAGTTACTCAGGCGGATCATCGGGTGGCTACACCTTC	CASSYSGGSSGGYTF
NA	TRBV6-5	TRBJ2-1	NA	TGTGCCAGCAGTTACGGTCGAAACAGTTACAATGAGCAGTTCTTC	CASSYGRNSYNEQFF
few	TRBV30	TRBJ1-1	NA	TGTGCCTGGAGTGGACAGCAGAACACTGAAGCTTTCTTT	CAWSGQQNTEAFF
NA	TRBV6-1	TRBJ1-2	NA	TGTGCCAGCAGTGGAGGACAGCCCTATGGCTACACCTTC	CASSGGQPYGYTF
NA	TRBV15	TRBJ2-7	TRBD2	TGTGCCACCAGCAGAGACCCCGGACTAGCGGGGGGTAGCTACGAGCAGTACTTC	CATSRDPGLAGGSYEQYF
NA	TRBV29-1	TRBJ2-7	TRBD2	TGCAGCGTGGGGGGGGAGGTCGACTACGAGCAGTACTTC	CSVGGEVDYEQYF
NA	TRBV7-8	TRBJ2-3	NA	TGTGCCAGCAGCTTCTTAGATACGCAGTATTTT	CASSFLDTQYF
once	TRBV9	TRBJ2-3	TRBD2	TGTGCCAGCAGCACCGGGACTAGCGGGGGTTTGCCCACAGATACGCAGTATTTT	CASSTGTSGGLPTDTQYF